These T cell receptor beta chains were read from a single sample in a study of blood T cell repertoires in COVID-19. The method was immunoSEQ multiplex PCR; TCRdb's version includes in-frame clones alone and lacks a portion of them. The top ten hold more than 8% of the sample, which has around 87,000 clones, approximately 90% seen once. Sequenced sample: peripheral blood. Every receptor here comes from a man in his forties or fifties with acute or convalescent COVID-19. Both conserved end residues are part of each CDR3. Fields, in order: D gene, V gene, clone size, J gene, CDR3 protein, CDR3 DNA. The D gene is left open where the match is weak. A clone size is listed for some rows: how often the clone was seen (once, few, many), or a class if it is expanded.

>NA|TRBV19|NA|TRBJ1-1
CASRPGGYSEAFF
TGTGCCAGCCGGCCGGGGGGTTACTCTGAAGCTTTCTTT
>NA|TRBV6-6|NA|TRBJ2-5
CASNDDSYQETQYF
TGTGCCAGCAACGACGACAGCTACCAAGAGACCCAGTACTTC
>NA|TRBV20-1|once|TRBJ1-1
CSVGGQTEAFF
TGCAGTGTGGGGGGGCAGACTGAAGCTTTCTTT
>NA|TRBV7-9|NA|TRBJ2-2
CASSGGSASVGELFF
TGTGCCAGCAGCGGCGGTTCGGCTTCCGTCGGGGAGCTGTTTTTT
>TRBD1|TRBV5-1|NA|TRBJ1-2
CASRPGTGESGYTF
TGCGCCAGCAGGCCCGGGACAGGGGAGAGCGGCTACACCTTC
>NA|TRBV11-2|once|TRBJ2-7
CASSSPGGGQALGEQYF
TGTGCCAGCAGCTCCCCTGGGGGGGGACAGGCGCTTGGCGAGCAGTACTTC
>NA|TRBV7-3|NA|TRBJ2-6
CASSLSPTGANVLTF
TGTGCCAGCAGCTTATCCCCTACTGGGGCCAACGTCCTGACTTTC
>NA|TRBV7-7|NA|TRBJ2-2
CASSLGCGGHGTGELFF
TGTGCTAGCAGCTTAGGGTGCGGTGGCCACGGCACCGGGGAGCTGTTTTTT
>TRBD1|TRBV7-9|NA|TRBJ1-2
CASSFGDSYGYTF
TGTGCCAGCAGCTTCGGGGACAGCTATGGCTACACCTTC
>TRBD1|TRBV7-8|NA|TRBJ1-5
CASSQTPGQFSNQPQHF
TGTGCCAGCAGCCAAACTCCGGGACAGTTTAGCAATCAGCCCCAGCATTTT
>NA|TRBV2|NA|TRBJ1-1
CASSSRQILNTEAFF
TGTGCCAGCAGTTCCCGACAGATTTTGAACACTGAAGCTTTCTTT
>NA|TRBV2|NA|TRBJ1-6
CASNREDNSPLHF
TGTGCCAGCAATCGGGAAGATAATTCACCCCTCCACTTT
>NA|TRBV19|NA|TRBJ1-1
CASSIDTGNTEAFF
TGTGCCAGTAGTATAGATACAGGGAACACTGAAGCTTTCTTT
>NA|TRBV29-1|NA|TRBJ2-1
CSVEDPGLSSYNEQFF
TGCAGCGTTGAAGATCCGGGACTCAGCTCCTACAATGAGCAGTTCTTC
>TRBD1|TRBV6-1|few|TRBJ1-5
CASSEAGQDQPQHF
TGTGCCAGCAGTGAAGCGGGACAGGATCAGCCCCAGCATTTT
>TRBD1|TRBV6-1|NA|TRBJ1-2
CASSAERGQANYGYTF
TGTGCCAGCAGTGCTGAAAGAGGACAGGCTAACTATGGCTACACCTTC
>TRBD1|TRBV7-2|once|TRBJ1-4
CASSLGTGFSNEKLFF
TGTGCCAGCAGCTTAGGGACAGGGTTTAGTAATGAAAAACTGTTTTTT
>TRBD2|TRBV2|NA|TRBJ2-3
CASRPRLAGGPTDTQYF
TGTGCCAGCAGGCCGAGACTAGCGGGGGGACCCACAGATACGCAGTATTTT
>TRBD1|TRBV3-1/TRBV3-2|NA|TRBJ2-7
CASSLWDSPYEQYF
TGTGCCAGCAGCCTTTGGGACAGTCCCTACGAGCAGTACTTC
>NA|TRBV5-1|NA|TRBJ2-4
CASSLELGKNIQYF
TGCGCCAGCAGCTTGGAACTAGGCAAAAACATTCAGTACTTC
>NA|TRBV7-2|NA|TRBJ2-7
CASSLDGGPGGWNEQYF
TGTGCCAGCAGCTTAGATGGGGGACCAGGGGGGTGGAACGAGCAGTACTTC
>NA|TRBV6-5|NA|TRBJ1-4
CASRYIPTGVNEKLFF
TGTGCCAGCAGATACATCCCGACAGGAGTGAATGAAAAACTGTTTTTT
>NA|TRBV29-1|NA|TRBJ2-1
CSATSSYNEQFF
TGCAGCGCTACCAGCTCCTACAATGAGCAGTTCTTC
>NA|TRBV28|NA|TRBJ2-5
CASSPPAAHSGTQYF
TGTGCCAGCAGCCCCCCGGCAGCCCACTCGGGGACCCAGTACTTC
>NA|TRBV1|NA|TRBJ2-5
CTSSQDYRGQTETQYF
TGCACCAGCAGCCAAGATTATAGGGGGCAGACGGAGACCCAGTACTTC
>TRBD1|TRBV5-1|NA|TRBJ1-1
CASTLTGWGTEAFF
TGCGCCAGCACTTTGACAGGGTGGGGGACTGAAGCTTTCTTT
>NA|TRBV1|NA|TRBJ1-2
CTSSQPDRGRAGYGYTF
TGCACCAGCAGCCAACCGGACAGGGGCCGCGCTGGTTATGGCTACACCTTC
>TRBD2|TRBV7-9|NA|TRBJ2-2
CASSPSGLAVTTGELFF
TGTGCCAGCAGCCCATCGGGACTAGCGGTCACCACCGGGGAGCTGTTTTTT
>TRBD1|TRBV19|few|TRBJ2-1
CASRQGPTYNEQFF
TGTGCCAGTAGACAGGGGCCAACTTACAATGAGCAGTTCTTC
>TRBD2|TRBV20-1|NA|TRBJ2-1
CSASALAGAKSSYNEQFF
TGCAGTGCTAGTGCGCTAGCGGGGGCCAAGAGCTCCTACAATGAGCAGTTCTTC
>TRBD2|TRBV5-1|once|TRBJ2-1
CASSFSGWQFF
TGCGCCAGCAGCTTTAGCGGGTGGCAGTTCTTC
>TRBD2|TRBV19|few|TRBJ2-4
CASSIAGEAKNIQYF
TGTGCCAGTAGTATTGCGGGGGAAGCCAAAAACATTCAGTACTTC
>TRBD2|TRBV5-1|NA|TRBJ2-7
CARGRGGDEQYF
TGCGCCCGCGGCCGGGGGGGCGACGAGCAGTACTTC
>TRBD2|TRBV9|few|TRBJ2-3
CASSAGGGPPDTQYF
TGTGCCAGCAGCGCCGGGGGGGGGCCCCCAGATACGCAGTATTTT
>TRBD1|TRBV6-5|NA|TRBJ2-5
CASSYRTGAWAQYF
TGTGCCAGCAGTTACCGGACAGGAGCCTGGGCCCAGTACTTC
>NA|TRBV27|NA|TRBJ2-2
CASSLRGYESTGELFF
TGTGCCAGCAGTTTACGGGGGTATGAGAGCACCGGGGAGCTGTTTTTT
>NA|TRBV27|NA|TRBJ2-2
CASSLGGLATGELFF
TGTGCCAGCAGTTTGGGGGGACTGGCCACCGGGGAGCTGTTTTTT
>TRBD2|TRBV5-1|NA|TRBJ2-2
CASSGEGTTLPWGELFF
TGCGCCAGCAGCGGGGAAGGGACTACCTTACCTTGGGGGGAGCTGTTTTTT
>NA|TRBV23-1|NA|TRBJ1-4
CASTTDRPRAINEKLFF
TGCGCCAGCACCACCGATCGCCCGAGGGCCATTAATGAAAAACTGTTTTTT
>NA|TRBV2|NA|TRBJ1-2
CASTLAGDYGYTF
TGTGCCAGCACTTTGGCAGGGGACTATGGCTACACCTTC
>NA|TRBV29-1|NA|TRBJ2-7
CSVVRGGQYF
TGCAGCGTTGTCAGAGGGGGGCAGTACTTC
>TRBD1|TRBV30|NA|TRBJ1-1
CAWRGGYVSEAFF
TGTGCCTGGAGAGGGGGCTATGTTAGTGAAGCTTTCTTT
>TRBD1|TRBV5-4|NA|TRBJ2-7
CASSFRDRGYEQYF
TGTGCCAGCAGCTTCAGGGACAGGGGCTACGAGCAGTACTTC
>NA|TRBV5-1|few|TRBJ1-5
CASSLISRPYSNQPQHF
TGCGCCAGCAGCTTGATTTCCAGGCCCTATAGCAATCAGCCCCAGCATTTT
>NA|TRBV19|NA|TRBJ1-6
CASKRNRDDSPLHF
TGTGCCAGTAAAAGGAACAGGGACGATTCACCCCTCCACTTT
>TRBD1|TRBV2|NA|TRBJ1-4
CAGRDRATNEKLFF
TGTGCCGGACGGGACAGGGCAACTAATGAAAAACTGTTTTTT
>NA|TRBV18|NA|TRBJ1-1
CASSPPGQLNTEAFF
TGTGCCAGCTCACCGCCTGGACAGCTGAACACTGAAGCTTTCTTT
>NA|TRBV12-5|NA|TRBJ1-1
CASARGGGFTEAFF
TGTGCTAGTGCTAGAGGGGGGGGGTTCACTGAAGCTTTCTTT
>NA|TRBV12-5|NA|TRBJ1-1
CASGTDRLNTEAFF
TGTGCTAGTGGCACGGACAGACTGAACACTGAAGCTTTCTTT
>NA|TRBV30|NA|TRBJ1-6
CAASRGIGSPLHF
TGTGCCGCCTCTCGGGGGATCGGTTCACCCCTCCACTTT
>NA|TRBV29-1|NA|TRBJ2-3
CSVERGGDTQYF
TGCAGCGTTGAGAGGGGGGGAGATACGCAGTATTTT
>TRBD1|TRBV2|NA|TRBJ1-2
CASSRDSNYGYTF
TGTGCCAGCAGTAGGGACAGTAACTATGGCTACACCTTC
>NA|TRBV5-1|once|TRBJ1-1
CASSLAAGYDYEAFF
TGCGCCAGCAGCTTGGCGGCAGGGTATGATTATGAAGCTTTCTTT
>TRBD1|TRBV19|NA|TRBJ1-6
CASRSGQSPPLHF
TGTGCCAGTAGGTCGGGACAGAGCCCACCCCTCCACTTT
>NA|TRBV6-5|NA|TRBJ1-1
CASRLGSGTEAFF
TGTGCCAGCCGCCTAGGAAGCGGAACTGAAGCTTTCTTT